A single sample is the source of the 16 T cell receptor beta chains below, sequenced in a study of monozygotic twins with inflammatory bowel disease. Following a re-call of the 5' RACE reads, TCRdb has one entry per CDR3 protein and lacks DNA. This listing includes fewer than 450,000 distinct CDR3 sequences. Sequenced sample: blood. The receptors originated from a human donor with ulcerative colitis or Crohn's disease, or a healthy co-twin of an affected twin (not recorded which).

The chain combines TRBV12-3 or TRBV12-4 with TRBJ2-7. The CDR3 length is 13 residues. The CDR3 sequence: CASRLTRTYEQYF.

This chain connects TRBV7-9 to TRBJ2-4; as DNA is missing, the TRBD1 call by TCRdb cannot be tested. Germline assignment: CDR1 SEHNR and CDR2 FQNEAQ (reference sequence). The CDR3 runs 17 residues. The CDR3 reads CASSRAPGGEALNIQYF.

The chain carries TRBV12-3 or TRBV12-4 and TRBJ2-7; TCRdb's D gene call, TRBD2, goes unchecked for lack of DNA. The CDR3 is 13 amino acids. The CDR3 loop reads CASSLETRGLPHF.

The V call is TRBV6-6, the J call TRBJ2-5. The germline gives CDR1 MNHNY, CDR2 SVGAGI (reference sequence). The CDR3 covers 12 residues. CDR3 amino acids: CASSYASETQYF.

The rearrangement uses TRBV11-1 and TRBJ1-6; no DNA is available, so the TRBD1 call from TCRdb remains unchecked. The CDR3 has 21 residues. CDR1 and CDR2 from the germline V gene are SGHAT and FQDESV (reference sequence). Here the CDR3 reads CASSLVPMALRPGQFNSPLHF.

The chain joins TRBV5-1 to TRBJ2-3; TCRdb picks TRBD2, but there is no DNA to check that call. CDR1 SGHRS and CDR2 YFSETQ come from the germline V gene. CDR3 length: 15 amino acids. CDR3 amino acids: CASSLIAGTVDTQYF.

CDR3 sequence reads: CASKTVLNTEAFF. The chain has TRBV6-6 and TRBJ1-1; with no DNA, the TCRdb D assignment of TRBD1 cannot be verified. The CDR3 runs to 13 residues. Per the germline V gene, CDR1 is MNHNY and CDR2 is SVGAGI (reference sequence).

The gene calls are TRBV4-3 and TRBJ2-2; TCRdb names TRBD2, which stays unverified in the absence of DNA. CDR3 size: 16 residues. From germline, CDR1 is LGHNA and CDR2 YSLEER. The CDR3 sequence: CASSQSLAGGPGELFF.

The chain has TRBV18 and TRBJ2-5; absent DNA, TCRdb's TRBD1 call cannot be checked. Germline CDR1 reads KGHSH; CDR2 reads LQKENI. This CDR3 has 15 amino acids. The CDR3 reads CASSPPNRGGETQYF.

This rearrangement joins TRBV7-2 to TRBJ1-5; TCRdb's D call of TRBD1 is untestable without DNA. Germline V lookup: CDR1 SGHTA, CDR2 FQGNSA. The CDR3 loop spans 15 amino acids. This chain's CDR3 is CASSFRTGYMEPQHF. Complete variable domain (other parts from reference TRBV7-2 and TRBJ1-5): GAGVSQSPSNKVTEKGKDVELRCDPISGHTALYWYRQSLGQGLEFLIYFQGNSAPDKSGLPSDRFSAERTGGSVSTLTIQRTQQEDSAVYLCASSFRTGYMEPQHFGDGTRLSIL.

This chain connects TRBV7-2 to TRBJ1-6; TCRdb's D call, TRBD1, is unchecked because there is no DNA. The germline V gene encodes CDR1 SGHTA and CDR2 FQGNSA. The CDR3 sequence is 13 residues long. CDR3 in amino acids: CASSHRDNSPLHF.

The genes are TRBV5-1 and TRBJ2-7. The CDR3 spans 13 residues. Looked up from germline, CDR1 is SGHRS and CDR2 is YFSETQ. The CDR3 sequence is CASSGWGSYEQYF. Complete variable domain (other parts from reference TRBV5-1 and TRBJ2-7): KAGVTQTPRYLIKTRGQQVTLSCSPISGHRSVSWYQQTPGQGLQFLFEYFSETQRNKGNFPGRFSGRQFSNSRSEMNVSTLELGDSALYLCASSGWGSYEQYFGPGTRLTVT.

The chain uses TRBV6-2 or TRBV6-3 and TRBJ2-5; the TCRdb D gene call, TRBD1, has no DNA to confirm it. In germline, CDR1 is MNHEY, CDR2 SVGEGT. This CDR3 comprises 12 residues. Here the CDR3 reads CASSTGGETQYF.

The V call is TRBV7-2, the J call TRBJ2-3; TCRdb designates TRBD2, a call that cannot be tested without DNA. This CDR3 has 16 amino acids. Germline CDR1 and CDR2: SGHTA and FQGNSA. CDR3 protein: CASSLIAGRSTDTQYF.

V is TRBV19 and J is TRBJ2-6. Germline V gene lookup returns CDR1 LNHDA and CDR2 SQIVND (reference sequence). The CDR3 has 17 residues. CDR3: CASSIVASRSGANVLTF.

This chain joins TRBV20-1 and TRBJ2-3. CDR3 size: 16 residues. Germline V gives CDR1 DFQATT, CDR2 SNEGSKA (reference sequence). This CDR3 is CSARDFRKDSTDTQYF.